The 13 T cell receptor beta chains given below trace back to one sample, sequenced in a study of blood T cell repertoires in COVID-19. Only in-frame clones appear in the TCRdb table, and some are missing; sequencing was by immunoSEQ multiplex PCR. The table has approximately 500,000 clones, approximately 91% seen once. Sequences were obtained from peripheral blood. These receptor sequences come from a woman aged 50 to 65 with COVID-19, enrolled during active disease.

V is TRBV28 and J is TRBJ2-7, with 7 bases aligning to TRBD2. This CDR3 is built from 12 residues. Germline V CDR1 and CDR2: MDHEN, SYDVKM. The V and J ends lost 3 bases and 6 bases, in that order; junction bases with no gene match: 2. CDR3 protein: CASSFSGGEQYF. The CDR3 DNA reads TGTGCCAGCAGTTTCTCGGGGGGCGAGCAGTACTTC.

The V call is TRBV4-1, the J call TRBJ2-3; 7 positions match TRBD1. This CDR3 has 17 residues. Trimming removed 5 bases from V and 0 bases from J; junction bases left unmatched: 11. CDR1 is MGHRA and CDR2 is YSYEKL in the germline V gene. CDR3 amino acids: CASSSRLQGPSTDTQYF. CDR3 DNA sequence: TGCGCCAGCAGCTCACGATTACAGGGGCCTAGCACAGATACGCAGTATTTT.

CDR3 coding DNA: TGTGCCAGCAGTATGGCAGGGTACTCTGGAAACACCATATATTTT. It encodes CASSMAGYSGNTIYF. The rearrangement joins TRBV28 to TRBJ1-3; a weak D match, TRBD1 (5 bases). From germline, CDR1 is MDHEN and CDR2 SYDVKM. The length of the CDR3 is 15 residues. V was cut by 5 bases and J by 0 bases, with 11 bases left in between.

Here the CDR3 reads CATSETTGKHNEKLFF. DNA for the CDR3: TGTGCCACCAGTGAGACGACAGGGAAACATAATGAAAAACTGTTTTTT. The chain has TRBV24-1 and TRBJ1-4; 7 positions agree with TRBD1. Germline lookup yields CDR1 KGHDR and CDR2 SFDVKD. The trim removed 4 bases at V and 4 bases at J, leaving 8 bases unmatched. This CDR3 region has 16 residues.

V gene TRBV3-1 (or the pseudogene TRBV3-2) combines with J gene TRBJ1-2; TRBD1 is a possible D gene (6 bases). There are 15 residues in the CDR3. V lost 1 base to trimming and J lost 3 bases, with 12 bases between them. The germline V gene encodes CDR1 LGHDT and CDR2 YNNKEL (reference sequence). CDR3 nucleotide sequence: TGTGCCAGCAGCCAAGGGCAGGGGATCTACTATGGCTACACCTTC. This encodes CASSQGQGIYYGYTF.

Turning to this clone: The sample has other DNA sequences that encode this CDR3 too. V usage is TRBV5-1 and J usage is TRBJ1-6; 8 nucleotides align to TRBD1. Per germline, CDR1 SGHRS and CDR2 YFSETQ. J lost 6 bases, V lost 4 bases, and 3 bases had no gene match. This CDR3 contains 14 residues. The CDR3 coding sequence is TGCGCCAGCAGCCTTGGACAGGGTAATTCACCCCTCCACTTT. The encoded protein is CASSLGQGNSPLHF.

The gene calls are TRBV7-3 and TRBJ2-3, with a possible D match to TRBD1 (6 bases). The CDR3 loop spans 14 amino acids. The germline gives CDR1 SGHTA, CDR2 FQGTGA. The ends were cut back, 3 bases at V and 4 bases at J, with 11 bases in the middle. CDR3 amino acids: CASSFGNRADTQYF. Here the CDR3 DNA reads TGTGCCAGCAGCTTCGGGAACAGGGCAGATACGCAGTATTTT.

With regard to this clone: One junction end disagrees with the germline gene, perhaps due to a read error. The chain couples TRBV11-2 to TRBJ1-1; the D gene is possibly TRBD1 (6 bases). Germline CDR1 is SGHAT and CDR2 is FQNNGV. There are 12 residues in the CDR3. Here the CDR3 DNA reads TGTGCCAGCAGCCTCAACAGGGAAGTAGGTGACTTT. It encodes CASSLNREVGDF.

The chain has TRBV2 and TRBJ2-3; no clear D gene. Trimming removed 5 bases from V and 0 bases from J, with 12 bases in between. This CDR3 contains 15 residues. Germline assignment: CDR1 SNHLY and CDR2 FYNNEI. The CDR3 DNA reads as TGTGCCAGCAGTCCCGGGTTTTCTAGCACAGATACGCAGTATTTT. This encodes CASSPGFSSTDTQYF.

The chain recombines TRBV4-1 with TRBJ2-2; a possible D gene is TRBD2 (6 bases). The CDR3 length is 16 residues. Germline-derived CDR1 and CDR2 are MGHRA and YSYEKL. V dropped 2 bases and J dropped 4 bases, with 14 bases sitting between them. As DNA, the CDR3 is TGCGCCAGCAGCCAATGGGCACTAGCTGGCACCGGGGAGCTGTTTTTT. It specifies CASSQWALAGTGELFF.

The V call is TRBV30, the J call TRBJ1-3; TRBD1 might be the D (6 bases). This CDR3 contains 14 residues. V lost 1 base to trimming and J lost 3 bases, with 10 bases between them. Per the germline V gene, CDR1 is GTSNPN and CDR2 is SVGIG (reference sequence). The CDR3 DNA is TGTGCCTGGAGTGAGGGGGTCGGTGGAAACACCATATATTTT. Its protein is CAWSEGVGGNTIYF.

The chain is built from TRBV7-2 and TRBJ1-2; maybe TRBD1 (5 bases). Germline V gives CDR1 SGHTA, CDR2 FQGNSA. Trimming stripped 1 base from V and 8 bases from J, with 14 bases between. The CDR3 sequence is 14 residues long. The CDR3 protein is CASSLEAGRSGYTF. The DNA of the CDR3 is TGTGCCAGCAGCTTAGAAGCAGGGCGGTCAGGCTACACCTTC.

CDR3 sequence reads: CASSPLRTGGRNQPQHF. CDR3 coding DNA: TGTGCCAGCAGCCCCCTGAGGACAGGGGGTCGAAATCAGCCCCAGCATTTT. V and J are TRBV7-8 and TRBJ1-5, with 10 bases lining up with TRBD1. CDR1 is SGHVS and CDR2 is FQNEAQ in the germline V gene. There are 17 residues in the CDR3. V gave up 5 bases and J gave up 4 bases; unmatched junction bases: 11.